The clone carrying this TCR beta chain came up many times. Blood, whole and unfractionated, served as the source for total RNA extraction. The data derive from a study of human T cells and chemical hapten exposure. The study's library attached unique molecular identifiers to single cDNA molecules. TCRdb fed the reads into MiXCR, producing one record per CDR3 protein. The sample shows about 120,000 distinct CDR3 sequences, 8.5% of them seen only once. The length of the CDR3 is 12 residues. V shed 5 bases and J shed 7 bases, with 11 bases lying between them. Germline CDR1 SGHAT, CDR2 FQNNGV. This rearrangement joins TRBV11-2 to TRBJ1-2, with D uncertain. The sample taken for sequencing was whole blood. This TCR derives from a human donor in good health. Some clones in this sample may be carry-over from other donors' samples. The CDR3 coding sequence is TGTGCCAGCAGCCCCGACCGCGGTGGCTACACCTTC. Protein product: CASSPDRGGYTF.